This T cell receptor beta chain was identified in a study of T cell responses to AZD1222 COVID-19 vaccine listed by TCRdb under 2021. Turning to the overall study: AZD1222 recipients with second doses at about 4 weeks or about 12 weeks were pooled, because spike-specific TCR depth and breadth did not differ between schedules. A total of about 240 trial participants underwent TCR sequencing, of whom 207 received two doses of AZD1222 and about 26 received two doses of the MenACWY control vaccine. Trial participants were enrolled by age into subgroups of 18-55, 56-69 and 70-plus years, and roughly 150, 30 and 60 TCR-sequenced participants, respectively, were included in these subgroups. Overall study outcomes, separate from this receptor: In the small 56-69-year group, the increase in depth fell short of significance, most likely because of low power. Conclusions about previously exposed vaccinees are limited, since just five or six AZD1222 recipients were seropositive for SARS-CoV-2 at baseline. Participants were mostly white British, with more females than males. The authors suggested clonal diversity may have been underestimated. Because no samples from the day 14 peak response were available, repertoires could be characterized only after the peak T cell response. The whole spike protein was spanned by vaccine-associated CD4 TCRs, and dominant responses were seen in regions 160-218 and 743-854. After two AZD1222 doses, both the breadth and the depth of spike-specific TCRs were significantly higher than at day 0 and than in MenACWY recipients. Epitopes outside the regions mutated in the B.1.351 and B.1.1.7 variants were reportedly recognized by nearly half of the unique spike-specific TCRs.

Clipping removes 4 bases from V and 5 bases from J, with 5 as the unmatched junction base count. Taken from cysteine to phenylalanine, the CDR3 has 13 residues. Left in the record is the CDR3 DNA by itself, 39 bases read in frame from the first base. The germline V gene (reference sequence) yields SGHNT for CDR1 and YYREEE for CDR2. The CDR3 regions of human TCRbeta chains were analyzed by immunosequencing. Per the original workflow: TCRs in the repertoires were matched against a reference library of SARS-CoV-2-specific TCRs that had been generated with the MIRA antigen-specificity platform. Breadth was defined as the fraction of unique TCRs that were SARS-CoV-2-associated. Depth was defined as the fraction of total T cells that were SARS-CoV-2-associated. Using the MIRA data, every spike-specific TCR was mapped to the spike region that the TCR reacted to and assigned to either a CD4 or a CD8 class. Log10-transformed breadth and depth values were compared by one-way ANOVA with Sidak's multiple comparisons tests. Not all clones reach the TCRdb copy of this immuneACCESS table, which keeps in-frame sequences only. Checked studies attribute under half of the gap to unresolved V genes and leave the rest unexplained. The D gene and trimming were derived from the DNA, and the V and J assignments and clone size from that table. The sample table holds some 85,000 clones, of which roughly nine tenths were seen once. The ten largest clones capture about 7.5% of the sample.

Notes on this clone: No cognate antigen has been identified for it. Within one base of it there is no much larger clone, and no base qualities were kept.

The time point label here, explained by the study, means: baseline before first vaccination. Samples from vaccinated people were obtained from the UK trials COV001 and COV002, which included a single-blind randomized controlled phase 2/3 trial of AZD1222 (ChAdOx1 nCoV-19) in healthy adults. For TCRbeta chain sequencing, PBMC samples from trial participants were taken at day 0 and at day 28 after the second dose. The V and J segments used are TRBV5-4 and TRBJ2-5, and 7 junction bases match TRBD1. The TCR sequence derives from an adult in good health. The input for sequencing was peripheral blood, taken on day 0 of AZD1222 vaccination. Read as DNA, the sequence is TGTGCCAGCAGCCCACAGGGGCGGGAGACCCAGTACTTC. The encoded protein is CASSPQGRETQYF. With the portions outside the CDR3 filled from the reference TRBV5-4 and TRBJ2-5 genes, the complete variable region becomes ETGVTQSPTHLIKTRGQQVTLRCSSQSGHNTVSWYQQALGQGPQFIFQYYREEENGRGNFPPRFSGLQFPNYSSELNVNALELDDSALYLCASSPQGRETQYFGPGTRLLVL.